Below, one T cell receptor beta chain is given with its context. Its antigen is unknown. This record belongs to a study of radiotherapy plus CTLA-4 blockade in lung cancer. Study details: Among enrolled patients, approximately 18% responded and about 30% achieved disease control.

Sequencing was performed with immunoSEQ multiplex PCR; in TCRdb, only in-frame clones are kept and a portion is missing. Among tens of thousands of clones listed, roughly 80% were seen once. V shed 2 bases, J shed 4 bases, and the junction held 3 bases outside the gene matches. Germline CDR1 and CDR2: SGHRS and YFSETQ. The CDR3 runs 14 residues. Study-wide results and limits: Blood saw expansion of tumor-derived TCR clones after radiotherapy plus ipilimumab.

The rearrangement uses TRBV5-1 and TRBJ2-7; 10 positions agree with TRBD1. The sequence came from a human donor with non-small cell lung cancer that progressed on radiotherapy plus ipilimumab. The specimen comprised peripheral blood, sampled from a patient treated with radiotherapy plus ipilimumab. In DNA, the CDR3 is TGCGCCAGCAGCTTCGGGACAGGGGTGTACGAGCAGTACTTC. It is translated as CASSFGTGVYEQYF.